This TCR beta chain was retrieved from a study of blood T cell repertoires in COVID-19. Produced via immunoSEQ multiplex PCR; TCRdb's table is partial and in-frame only. The data show roughly 61,000 clones, with about 84% seen just once and around 4.5% held by the top ten. This clone was counted between two and nine times. Per the germline V gene, CDR1 is DFQATT and CDR2 is SNEGSKA (reference sequence). This CDR3 is built from 11 residues. Trimming cost V 5 bases and J 6 bases, with 9 bases left between them. The chain has TRBV20-1 and TRBJ2-3; D gene unclear. The sample was peripheral blood. The sequence was obtained from a middle-aged man with active COVID-19. CDR3 bases: TGCAGTGCTCAGACTGGGGATACGCAGTATTTT. This sequence encodes CSAQTGDTQYF.